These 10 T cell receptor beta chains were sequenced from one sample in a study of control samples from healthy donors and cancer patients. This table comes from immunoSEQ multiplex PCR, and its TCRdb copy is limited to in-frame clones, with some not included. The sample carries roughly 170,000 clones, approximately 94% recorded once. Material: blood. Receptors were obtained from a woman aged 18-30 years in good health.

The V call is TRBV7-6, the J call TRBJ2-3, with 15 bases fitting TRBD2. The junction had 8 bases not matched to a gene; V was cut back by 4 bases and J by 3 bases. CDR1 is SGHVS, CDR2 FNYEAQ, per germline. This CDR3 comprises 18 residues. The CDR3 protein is CASSSPGLAGGRTDTQYF. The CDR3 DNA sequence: TGTGCCAGCAGCTCACCGGGACTAGCGGGAGGAAGGACAGATACGCAGTATTTT.

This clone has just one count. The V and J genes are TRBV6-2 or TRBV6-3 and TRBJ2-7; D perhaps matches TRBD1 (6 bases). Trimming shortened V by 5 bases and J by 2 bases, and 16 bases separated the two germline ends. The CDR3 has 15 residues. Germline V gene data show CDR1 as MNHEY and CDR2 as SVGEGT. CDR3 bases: TGTGCCAGCAGTATTCTACAGGGACGCCCCTACGAGCAGTACTTC. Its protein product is CASSILQGRPYEQYF.

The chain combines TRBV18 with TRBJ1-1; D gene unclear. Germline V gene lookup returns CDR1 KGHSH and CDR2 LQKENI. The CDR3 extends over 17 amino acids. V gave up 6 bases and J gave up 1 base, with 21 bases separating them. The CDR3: CASSRLDPRAGNTEAFF. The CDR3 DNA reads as TGTGCCAGCTCCCGTCTTGACCCACGGGCGGGGAACACTGAAGCTTTCTTT.

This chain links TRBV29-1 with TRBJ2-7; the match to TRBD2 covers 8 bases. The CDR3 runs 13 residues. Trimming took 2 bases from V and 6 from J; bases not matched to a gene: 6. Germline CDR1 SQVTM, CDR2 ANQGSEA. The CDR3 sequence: CSVELAGGPEQYF. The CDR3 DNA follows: TGCAGCGTTGAACTGGCGGGAGGTCCCGAGCAGTACTTC.

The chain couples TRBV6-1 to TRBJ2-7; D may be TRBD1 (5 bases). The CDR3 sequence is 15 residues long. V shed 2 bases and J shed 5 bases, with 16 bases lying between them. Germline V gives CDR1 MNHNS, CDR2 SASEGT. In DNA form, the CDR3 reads TGTGCCAGCAGTGAAAGTATGGGCAGGGTCCACGAGCAGTACTTC. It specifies CASSESMGRVHEQYF.

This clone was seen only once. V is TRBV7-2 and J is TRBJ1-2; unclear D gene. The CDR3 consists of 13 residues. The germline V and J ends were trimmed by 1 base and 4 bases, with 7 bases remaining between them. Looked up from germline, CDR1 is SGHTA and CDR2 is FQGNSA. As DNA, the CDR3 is TGTGCCAGCAGCTTAGACCGGACCTATGGCTACACCTTC. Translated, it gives CASSLDRTYGYTF.

The CDR3 spells CASNRRWGDYGYTF. The CDR3 region has the DNA TGTGCCAGCAACCGGCGGTGGGGGGACTATGGCTACACCTTC. The chain combines TRBV28 with TRBJ1-2; D might be TRBD1 (5 bases). The germline V gene encodes CDR1 MDHEN and CDR2 SYDVKM. Trimming removed 7 bases from V and 3 bases from J, with 15 bases in between. CDR3 length equals 14 residues.

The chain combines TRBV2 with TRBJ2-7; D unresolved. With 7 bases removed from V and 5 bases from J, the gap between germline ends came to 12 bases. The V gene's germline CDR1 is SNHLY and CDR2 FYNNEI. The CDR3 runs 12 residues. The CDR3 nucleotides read TGTGCCAGCAAACCCACTCACAACGAGCAGTACTTC. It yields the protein CASKPTHNEQYF.

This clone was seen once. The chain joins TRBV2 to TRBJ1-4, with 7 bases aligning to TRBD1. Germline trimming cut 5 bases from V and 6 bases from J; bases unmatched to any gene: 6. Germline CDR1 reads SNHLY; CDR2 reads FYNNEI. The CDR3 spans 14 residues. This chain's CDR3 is CASSYRGGDEKLFF. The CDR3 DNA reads TGTGCCAGCAGTTACAGGGGAGGGGATGAAAAACTGTTTTTT.

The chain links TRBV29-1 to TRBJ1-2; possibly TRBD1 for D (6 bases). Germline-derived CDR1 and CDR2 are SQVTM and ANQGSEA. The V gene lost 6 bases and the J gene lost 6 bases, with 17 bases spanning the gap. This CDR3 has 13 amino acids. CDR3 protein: CSVPWQGKDGYTF. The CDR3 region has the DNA TGCAGCGTCCCTTGGCAGGGGAAGGATGGCTACACCTTC.